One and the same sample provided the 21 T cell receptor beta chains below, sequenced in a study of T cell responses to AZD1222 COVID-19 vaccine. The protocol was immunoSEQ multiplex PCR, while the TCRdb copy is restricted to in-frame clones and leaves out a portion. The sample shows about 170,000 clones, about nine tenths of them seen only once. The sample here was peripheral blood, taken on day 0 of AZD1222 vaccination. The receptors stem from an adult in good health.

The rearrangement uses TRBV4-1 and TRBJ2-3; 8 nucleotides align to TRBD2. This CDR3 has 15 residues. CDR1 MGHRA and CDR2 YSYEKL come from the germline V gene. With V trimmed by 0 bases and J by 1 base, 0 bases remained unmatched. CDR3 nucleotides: TGCGCCAGCAGCCAAGAAGCGGGGGGCACAGATACGCAGTATTTT. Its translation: CASSQEAGGTDTQYF.

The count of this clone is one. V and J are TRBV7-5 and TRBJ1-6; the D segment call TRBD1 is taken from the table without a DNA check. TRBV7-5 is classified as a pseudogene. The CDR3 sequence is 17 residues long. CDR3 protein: CARSLVLPDSIDSPLHF. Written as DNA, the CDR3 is TGTGCCAGAAGCTTAGTTCTTCCGGACAGCATTGATTCGCCCCTCCACTTT.

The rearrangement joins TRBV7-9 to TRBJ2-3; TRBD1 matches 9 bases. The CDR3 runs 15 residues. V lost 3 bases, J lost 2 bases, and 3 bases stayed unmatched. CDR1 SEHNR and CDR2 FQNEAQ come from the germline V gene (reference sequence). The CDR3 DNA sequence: TGTGCCAGCAGCTTCGGGACAGGGTACACAGATACGCAGTATTTT. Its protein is CASSFGTGYTDTQYF.

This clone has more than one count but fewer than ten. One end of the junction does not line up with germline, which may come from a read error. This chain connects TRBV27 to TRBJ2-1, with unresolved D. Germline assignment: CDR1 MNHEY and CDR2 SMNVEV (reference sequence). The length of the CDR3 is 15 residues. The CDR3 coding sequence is TGTGCCAGCAGTTTATTAGGAAGCTCCAACAATGAGCAGTTCTTC. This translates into CASSLLGSSNNEQFF.

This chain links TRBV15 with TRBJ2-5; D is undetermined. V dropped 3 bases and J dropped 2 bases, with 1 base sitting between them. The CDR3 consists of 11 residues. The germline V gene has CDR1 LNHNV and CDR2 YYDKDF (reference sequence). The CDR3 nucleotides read TGTGCCACCAGCAGTCAAGAGACCCAGTACTTC. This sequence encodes CATSSQETQYF.

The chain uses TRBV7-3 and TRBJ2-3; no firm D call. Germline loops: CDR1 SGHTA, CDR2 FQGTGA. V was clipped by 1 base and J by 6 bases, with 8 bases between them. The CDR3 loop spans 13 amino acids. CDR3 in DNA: TGTGCCAGCAGCTTAAGGCCGGCGGATACGCAGTATTTT. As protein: CASSLRPADTQYF.

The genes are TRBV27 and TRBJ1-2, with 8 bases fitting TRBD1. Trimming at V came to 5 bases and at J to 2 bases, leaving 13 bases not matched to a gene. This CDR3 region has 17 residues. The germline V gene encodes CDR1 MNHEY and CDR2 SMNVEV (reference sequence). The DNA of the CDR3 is TGTGCCAGCAGTCCGACAGGGGCGGTGATGAGGAACTATGGCTACACCTTC. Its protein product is CASSPTGAVMRNYGYTF.

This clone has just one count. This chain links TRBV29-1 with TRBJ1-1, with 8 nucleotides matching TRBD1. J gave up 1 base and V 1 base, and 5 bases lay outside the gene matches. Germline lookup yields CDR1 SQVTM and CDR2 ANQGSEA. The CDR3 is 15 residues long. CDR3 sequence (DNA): TGCAGCGTTGAAGTCAGGGGGCGTCAGAACACTGAAGCTTTCTTT. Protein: CSVEVRGRQNTEAFF.

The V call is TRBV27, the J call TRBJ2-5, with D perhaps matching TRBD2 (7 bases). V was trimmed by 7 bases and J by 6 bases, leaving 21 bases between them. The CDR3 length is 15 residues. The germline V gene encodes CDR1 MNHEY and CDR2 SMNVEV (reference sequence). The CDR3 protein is CASNDLGGAWQTQYF. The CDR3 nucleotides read TGTGCCAGCAACGACCTGGGGGGGGCCTGGCAGACCCAGTACTTC.

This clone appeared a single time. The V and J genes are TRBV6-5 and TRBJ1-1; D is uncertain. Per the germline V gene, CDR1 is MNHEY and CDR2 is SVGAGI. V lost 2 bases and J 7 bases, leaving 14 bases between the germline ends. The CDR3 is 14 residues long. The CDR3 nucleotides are TGTGCCAGCAGTTACGAATGGGGAGCGGATGAAGCTTTCTTT. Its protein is CASSYEWGADEAFF.

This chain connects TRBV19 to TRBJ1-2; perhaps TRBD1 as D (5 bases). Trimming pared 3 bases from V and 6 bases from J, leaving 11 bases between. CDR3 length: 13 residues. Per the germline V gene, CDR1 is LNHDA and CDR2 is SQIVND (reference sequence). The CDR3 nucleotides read TGTGCCAGTAGTATCACCAGGGAGGATGGCTACACCTTC. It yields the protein CASSITREDGYTF.

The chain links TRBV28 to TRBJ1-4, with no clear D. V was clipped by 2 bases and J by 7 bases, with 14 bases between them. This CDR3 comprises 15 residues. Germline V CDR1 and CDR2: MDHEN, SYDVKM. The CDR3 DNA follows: TGTGCCAGCAGTTTACTCCCCGCATGGGGTGAAAAACTGTTTTTT. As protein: CASSLLPAWGEKLFF. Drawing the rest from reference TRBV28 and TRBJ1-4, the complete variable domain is DVKVTQSSRYLVKRTGEKVFLECVQDMDHENMFWYRQDPGLGLRLIYFSYDVKMKEKGDIPEGYSVSREKKERFSLILESASTNQTSMYLCASSLLPAWGEKLFFGSGTQLSVL.

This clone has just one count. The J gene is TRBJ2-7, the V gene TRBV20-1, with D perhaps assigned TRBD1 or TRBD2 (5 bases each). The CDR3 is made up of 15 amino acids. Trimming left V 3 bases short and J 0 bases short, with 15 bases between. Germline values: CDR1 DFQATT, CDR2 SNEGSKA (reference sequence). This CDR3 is CSASYGTASSYEQYF. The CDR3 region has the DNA TGCAGTGCTAGTTACGGGACGGCAAGCTCCTACGAGCAGTACTTC.

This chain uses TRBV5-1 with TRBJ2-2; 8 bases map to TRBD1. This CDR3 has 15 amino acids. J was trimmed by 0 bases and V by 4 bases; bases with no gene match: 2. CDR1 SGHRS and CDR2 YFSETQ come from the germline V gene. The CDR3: CASSRTGPNTGELFF. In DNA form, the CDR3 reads TGCGCCAGCAGCAGGACAGGGCCGAACACCGGGGAGCTGTTTTTT.

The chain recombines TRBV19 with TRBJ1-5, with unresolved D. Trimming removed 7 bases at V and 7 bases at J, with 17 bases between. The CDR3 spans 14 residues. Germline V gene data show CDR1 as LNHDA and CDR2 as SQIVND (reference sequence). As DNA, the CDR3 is TGTGCCAGTACCCCTGCGGAGGGTGGGCAGCCCCAGCATTTT. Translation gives CASTPAEGGQPQHF.

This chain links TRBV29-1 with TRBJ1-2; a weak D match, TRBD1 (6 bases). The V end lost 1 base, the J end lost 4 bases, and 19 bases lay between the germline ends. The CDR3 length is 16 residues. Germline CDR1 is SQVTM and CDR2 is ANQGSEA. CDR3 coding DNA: TGCAGCGTTGAAGCCGGAAACAGGGAAAACTCCTATGGCTACACCTTC. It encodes CSVEAGNRENSYGYTF.

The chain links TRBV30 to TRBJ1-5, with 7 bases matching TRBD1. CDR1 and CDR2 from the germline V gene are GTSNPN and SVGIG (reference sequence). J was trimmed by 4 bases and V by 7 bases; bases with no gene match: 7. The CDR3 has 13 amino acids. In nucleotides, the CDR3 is TGTGCCTTGCGGACAGGACGAAATCAGCCCCAGCATTTT. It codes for CALRTGRNQPQHF.

The CDR3 region has the DNA TGTGCCAGTAGTATGGGTGGACAGGGATTGGAGACCCAGTACTTC. This sequence encodes CASSMGGQGLETQYF. This chain joins TRBV19 and TRBJ2-5; the match to TRBD1 covers 8 bases. The CDR3 has 15 residues. Germline lookup yields CDR1 LNHDA and CDR2 SQIVND (reference sequence). Trimming at V came to 3 bases and at J to 5 bases, leaving 8 bases not matched to a gene. Full variable domain (remainder filled in from reference TRBV19 and TRBJ2-5): DGGITQSPKYLFRKEGQNVTLSCEQNLNHDAMYWYRQDPGQGLRLIYYSQIVNDFQKGDIAEGYSVSREKKESFPLTVTSAQKNPTAFYLCASSMGGQGLETQYFGPGTRLLVL.

This CDR3 reads CASSLDTEYGYTF. CDR3 nucleotide sequence: TGTGCCAGCAGCTTGGACACGGAGTATGGCTACACCTTC. The chain carries TRBV7-8 and TRBJ1-2; weak D call: TRBD1 (5 bases). The CDR3 is made up of 13 amino acids. V dropped 3 bases and J dropped 5 bases, with 10 bases sitting between them. Germline CDR1 and CDR2: SGHVS and FQNEAQ.

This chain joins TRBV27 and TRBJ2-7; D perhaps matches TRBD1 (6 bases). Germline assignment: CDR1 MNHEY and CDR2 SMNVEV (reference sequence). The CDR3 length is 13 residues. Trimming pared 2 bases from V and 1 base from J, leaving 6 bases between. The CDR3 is CASSLQGSYEQYF. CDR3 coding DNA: TGTGCCAGCAGTTTACAGGGGTCCTACGAGCAGTACTTC.

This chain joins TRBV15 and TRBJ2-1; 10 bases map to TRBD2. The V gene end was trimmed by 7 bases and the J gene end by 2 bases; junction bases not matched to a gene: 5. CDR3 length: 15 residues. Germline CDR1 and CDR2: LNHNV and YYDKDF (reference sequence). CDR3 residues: CATTIAGGPYNEQFF. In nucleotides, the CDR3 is TGTGCCACCACTATAGCGGGGGGCCCCTACAATGAGCAGTTCTTC.